Listed here are 12 T cell receptor beta chains from one sample, sequenced in a study of beta chain features in type 1 diabetes. Investigators reverse transcribed all isolated RNA, so they sequenced expressed TCRB transcripts. Data came from immunoSEQ multiplex PCR; TCRdb stores just in-frame clones and leaves some out. This table holds under 450,000 clones, roughly 16% found once. Sequencing was carried out using naive CD4+ T cells from blood. The receptors were gathered from a woman aged 18 to 35 in good health.

This clone has a handful of counts. As DNA, the CDR3 is TGTGCAAGTCGCCCACGGGACAGGAACTCTAACTATGGCTACACCTTC. Translation: CASRPRDRNSNYGYTF. This chain joins TRBV12-2 and TRBJ1-2; the D call of TRBD1 is as the table states it, not checked on the DNA. TRBV12-2 is recorded as a pseudogene. CDR3 length: 16 residues.

This clone came up a few times. The chain links TRBV5-1 to TRBJ1-1, with a weak D call TRBD1 (5 bases). Deletions cut 3 bases from V and 1 base from J, with 10 bases between. The CDR3 totals 14 residues. The germline V gene has CDR1 SGHRS and CDR2 YFSETQ. CDR3 loop: CASSSQGRNTEAFF. In nucleotides, the CDR3 is TGCGCCAGCAGCTCCCAGGGTAGGAACACTGAAGCTTTCTTT.

This clone was counted between two and nine times. J is TRBJ1-1 and V is TRBV9; no definite D call. V dropped 3 bases and J dropped 3 bases, with 9 bases sitting between them. Germline V gene sequence: CDR1 SGDLS, CDR2 YYNGEE. The CDR3 spans 13 residues. CDR3 sequence: CASSAQIHTEAFF. CDR3 in DNA: TGTGCCAGCAGCGCCCAGATTCACACTGAAGCTTTCTTT.

The CDR3 DNA is TGTGCCAGCAGCCGAACTACGAGCTCCTACAATGAGCAGTTCTTC. It encodes CASSRTTSSYNEQFF. The rearrangement joins TRBV5-6 to TRBJ2-1; no reliable D call. The V gene's germline CDR1 is SGHDT and CDR2 YYEEEE. The CDR3 sequence is 15 residues long. The V and J ends lost 4 bases and 0 bases respectively, with 11 bases between them.

The genes are TRBV11-3 and TRBJ2-5, with D possibly TRBD1 on 6 matching bases. V was trimmed by 2 bases and J by 0 bases, leaving 7 bases between them. The CDR3 contains 14 residues. Per the germline V gene, CDR1 is SGHNT and CDR2 is YENEEA. The CDR3 DNA reads as TGTGCCAGCAGCTTAACAGGGTACCAAGAGACCCAGTACTTC. Protein: CASSLTGYQETQYF.

This clone was detected only a few times. For the CDR3, the DNA is TGTGCCAGCGAGGAGTGGAGCAAAAACATTCAGTACTTC. Translated, it gives CASEEWSKNIQYF. The V and J genes are TRBV2 and TRBJ2-4, with unresolved D. The CDR3 extends over 13 amino acids. V lost 8 bases, J lost 3 bases, and 11 bases lay in between. Germline assignment: CDR1 SNHLY and CDR2 FYNNEI.

This clone was found a few times. This chain uses TRBV7-9 with TRBJ2-5, with TRBD1 identical over 11 bases. The junction had 5 bases not matched to a gene; V was cut back by 4 bases and J by 4 bases. The CDR3 has 15 amino acids. CDR1 is SEHNR and CDR2 is FQNEAQ in the germline V gene (reference sequence). For the CDR3, the DNA is TGTGCCAGCAGCTCCAAGGACAGGGGGCGAGAGACCCAGTACTTC. It specifies CASSSKDRGRETQYF.

The table lists this clone with a few counts. The chain joins TRBV10-3 to TRBJ2-5, with 7 bases fitting TRBD1. Germline V gene data show CDR1 as ENHRY and CDR2 as SYGVKD. The CDR3 has 13 amino acids. V lost 6 bases to trimming and J lost 3 bases; unmatched junction nucleotides: 4. CDR3 in amino acids: CAISSGTEETQYF. The CDR3 nucleotides read TGTGCCATCAGCTCCGGGACAGAAGAGACCCAGTACTTC.

This clone was picked up a small number of times. V gene TRBV28 combines with J gene TRBJ2-7; the D gene is possibly TRBD1 (7 bases). CDR1 is MDHEN, CDR2 SYDVKM, per germline. The V and J ends lost 11 bases and 7 bases respectively, with 15 bases between them. The CDR3 has 11 residues. Here the CDR3 reads CAGGTASEQYF. In nucleotides, the CDR3 is TGTGCCGGCGGGACAGCTTCGGAGCAGTACTTC.

The chain employs TRBV29-1 and TRBJ2-2, with 8 bases lining up with TRBD2. The germline gives CDR1 SQVTM, CDR2 ANQGSEA. V dropped 4 bases and J dropped 5; count of bases not matched to a gene: 12. This CDR3 spans 16 amino acids. Here the CDR3 reads CSVVWISGSGTGELFF. The CDR3 DNA reads as TGCAGCGTTGTTTGGATAAGCGGGAGCGGGACCGGGGAGCTGTTTTTT.

This clone has a handful of counts. This rearrangement joins TRBV30 to TRBJ2-3; D gene unclear. Germline V gene sequence: CDR1 GTSNPN, CDR2 SVGIG (reference sequence). The CDR3 consists of 14 residues. V lost 2 bases and J lost 4, with 13 bases in between. The CDR3: CAWSTGLSPDTQYF. In DNA, the CDR3 is TGTGCCTGGAGTACCGGGTTATCCCCAGATACGCAGTATTTT. Looking up the rest from reference TRBV30 and TRBJ2-3 gives the full variable domain: SQTIHQWPATLVQPVGSPLSLECTVEGTSNPNLYWYRQAAGRGLQLLFYSVGIGQISSEVPQNLSASRPQDRQFILSSKKLLLSDSGFYLCAWSTGLSPDTQYFGPGTRLTVL.

Comment on this clone: Other DNA sequences of this sample code for an identical CDR3. The chain combines TRBV28 with TRBJ1-2; D gene unclear. V was pared by 5 bases and J by 7 bases, with 8 bases between. The CDR3 extends over 11 amino acids. The V gene's germline CDR1 is MDHEN and CDR2 SYDVKM. The CDR3 here is CASSPLSGYTF. The CDR3 DNA sequence: TGTGCCAGCAGTCCCCTAAGTGGCTACACCTTC.